These T cell receptor beta chains were read from a single sample in a study of shared clonotypes between healthy human individuals. The method was immunoSEQ multiplex PCR; TCRdb's version includes in-frame clones alone and lacks a portion of them. The data contain 2 million to 2.5 million clones, 90% to 95% of them singletons. Sequenced sample: naive CD4+ T cells from PBMCs. These receptors all stem from a man aged 18 to 29 in good health. Some clones in this sample may be carry-over from other donors' samples. The CDR3 runs from the conserved cysteine through the conserved F or W. The D gene is left open where the match is weak. Only part of the rows carry a size: once, few, many, or a class if the clone is expanded.

clone size,V gene,J gene,D gene,CDR3 protein,CDR3 DNA
-,TRBV10-3,TRBJ1-1,TRBD1,CAIYRGPGDTEAFF,TGTGCCATCTACAGGGGACCCGGAGACACTGAAGCTTTCTTT
-,TRBV5-1,TRBJ2-5,-,CASSRVGETQYF,TGCGCCAGCAGCAGGGTGGGGGAGACCCAGTACTTC
-,TRBV27,TRBJ2-7,TRBD2,CASRTSGSNEQYF,TGTGCCAGTAGGACTAGCGGGAGTAACGAGCAGTACTTC
-,TRBV7-7,TRBJ2-3,TRBD1,CASSLKGTTGADTQYF,TGTGCCAGCAGCTTAAAGGGCACGACAGGGGCCGATACGCAGTATTTT
-,TRBV29-1,TRBJ1-5,-,CSVELGAGNQPQHF,TGCAGCGTTGAACTCGGGGCCGGCAATCAGCCCCAGCATTTT
-,TRBV9,TRBJ2-1,-,CASSVKDEQFF,TGTGCCAGCAGCGTAAAGGATGAGCAGTTCTTC
-,TRBV27,TRBJ2-7,-,CASRGAYEQYF,TGTGCCAGCAGGGGGGCCTACGAGCAGTACTTC
-,TRBV7-9,TRBJ2-1,-,CASSLAVNEQFF,TGTGCCAGCAGCTTAGCAGTTAATGAGCAGTTCTTC
-,TRBV9,TRBJ2-7,TRBD1,CASSHDRGGFDEQYF,TGTGCCAGCAGCCACGACAGGGGAGGATTCGACGAGCAGTACTTC
few,TRBV27,TRBJ1-2,TRBD1,CASSLYGDRAGYTF,TGTGCCAGCAGTTTATACGGGGACAGGGCCGGCTACACCTTC
-,TRBV7-8,TRBJ2-1,-,CASSVASRGVYEQFF,TGTGCCAGCAGCGTCGCTAGCCGGGGTGTCTATGAGCAGTTCTTC
-,TRBV13,TRBJ1-1,-,CASSQTRWGTFKNTEAFF,TGTGCCAGCAGCCAAACCCGATGGGGGACATTTAAGAACACTGAAGCTTTCTTT
once,TRBV19,TRBJ1-4,TRBD1,CASSRGQPNEKLFF,TGTGCCAGTAGTAGGGGACAGCCTAATGAAAAACTGTTTTTT
-,TRBV11-3,TRBJ2-7,-,CASSLTGVEQYF,TGTGCCAGCAGCCTGACGGGGGTCGAGCAGTACTTC
-,TRBV5-4,TRBJ2-5,-,CASSLKGGKETQYF,TGTGCCAGCAGCTTGAAGGGGGGGAAAGAGACCCAGTACTTC
-,TRBV4-2,TRBJ2-7,TRBD2,CASSRAAGGTSSYEQYF,TGTGCCAGCAGCCGCGCGGCCGGAGGGACTAGCTCCTACGAGCAGTACTTC
-,TRBV29-1,TRBJ1-1,-,CSTSNGQNTEAFF,TGCAGTACCTCGAATGGACAGAACACTGAAGCTTTCTTT
-,TRBV18,TRBJ2-7,TRBD1,CASSDRQGPYEQYF,TGTGCCAGCTCAGATAGACAGGGGCCCTACGAGCAGTACTTC
-,TRBV28,TRBJ1-2,-,CASRGTVGGYTF,TGTGCCAGCAGGGGGACGGTGGGGGGCTACACCTTC
-,TRBV6-1,TRBJ1-5,-,CASSKDSDQPQHF,TGTGCCAGCAGCAAGGACAGTGATCAGCCCCAGCATTTT
-,TRBV5-4,TRBJ1-3,-,CASSLGYSSGNTIYF,TGTGCCAGCAGCTTGGGTTACAGCTCTGGAAACACCATATATTTT
-,TRBV15,TRBJ1-5,-,CATSIDPSNQPQHF,TGTGCCACCAGCATTGACCCTAGCAATCAGCCCCAGCATTTT
few,TRBV19,TRBJ1-2,-,CASGHLDHGYTF,TGTGCCAGTGGACACCTGGATCATGGCTACACCTTC
-,TRBV18,TRBJ1-5,-,CASSPQQPSNQPQHF,TGTGCCAGCTCACCGCAGCAGCCTAGCAATCAGCCCCAGCATTTT
-,TRBV18,TRBJ1-2,-,CASSPPTGGYTF,TGTGCCAGCTCACCCCCAACGGGAGGCTACACCTTC
-,TRBV6-5,TRBJ2-4,-,CASRPAAKNIQYF,TGTGCCAGCAGGCCCGCAGCCAAAAACATTCAGTACTTC
-,TRBV7-9,TRBJ1-1,TRBD1,CASSLPDRVTEAFF,TGTGCCAGCAGCTTACCGGACAGGGTCACTGAAGCTTTCTTT
-,TRBV2,TRBJ2-5,-,CASSLPGEETQYF,TGTGCCAGCAGTCTCCCAGGGGAAGAGACCCAGTACTTC
-,TRBV4-3,TRBJ1-2,-,CASSQDAGSSNYGYTF,TGCGCCAGCAGCCAAGATGCTGGCAGCTCTAACTATGGCTACACCTTC
once,TRBV9,TRBJ2-2,-,CASSRSRAENTGELFF,TGTGCCAGCAGCCGCAGCAGAGCGGAGAACACCGGGGAGCTGTTTTTT
-,TRBV4-1,TRBJ1-2,TRBD1,CASSRDGTEYYGYTF,TGCGCCAGCTCTCGCGACGGGACAGAGTACTATGGCTACACCTTC
-,TRBV7-2,TRBJ2-7,TRBD2,CASSLSLAVSYEQYF,TGTGCCAGCAGCTTAAGTCTAGCGGTCTCCTACGAGCAGTACTTC
few,TRBV28,TRBJ1-5,-,CASSSMTEPQHF,TGTGCCAGCAGTTCCATGACGGAGCCCCAGCATTTT
-,TRBV5-1,TRBJ1-5,-,CASSLVVGQPQHF,TGCGCCAGCAGCTTGGTTGTCGGGCAGCCCCAGCATTTT
-,TRBV5-1,TRBJ1-3,-,CASSPDISGNTIYF,TGCGCCAGCAGCCCGGACATATCTGGAAACACCATATATTTT
-,TRBV15,TRBJ2-7,-,CATSRGGVGFYEQYF,TGTGCCACCAGCAGGGGAGGAGTGGGGTTCTACGAGCAGTACTTC
-,TRBV30,TRBJ1-2,-,CAWSFQGDYTF,TGTGCCTGGAGTTTCCAGGGTGACTACACCTTC